This is a list of T cell receptor beta chains from one sample in a study of blood T cells in healthy people across ages. TCRdb re-called the 5' RACE reads with MiXCR, one entry per CDR3 protein. The sample consists of hundreds of thousands of distinct CDR3 sequences, roughly 25% of them appearing once. This same sample was also part of a study on T cells of mothers and their children.

The sequenced sample was blood. These receptors were taken from a boy under 18 in good health. The CDR3 runs from the conserved cysteine through the conserved F or W. A D gene is named only where the DNA matches it firmly. Rows may omit the clone size; those that give it use once, few, many or a size class.

J gene | clone size | D gene | V gene | CDR3 protein | CDR3 DNA
TRBJ2-2 | . | . | TRBV4-1 | CASSQDDSRRELFF | TGCGCCAGCAGCCAAGATGACTCCCGCAGGGAGCTGTTTTTT
TRBJ2-3 | few | . | TRBV24-1 | CATSDPGRDIDTQYF | TGTGCCACCAGTGATCCAGGACGGGACATAGATACGCAGTATTTT
TRBJ2-2 | . | . | TRBV6-6 | CASSYYGTGELFF | TGTGCCAGCAGTTACTACGGAACCGGGGAGCTGTTTTTT
TRBJ1-2 | . | . | TRBV2 | CASSVGQLYGYTF | TGTGCCAGCAGCGTTGGACAGCTCTATGGCTACACCTTC
TRBJ2-5 | . | . | TRBV7-9 | CASSLGYMAKETQYF | TGTGCCAGCAGCTTAGGTTACATGGCCAAAGAGACCCAGTACTTC
TRBJ2-1 | . | TRBD2 | TRBV2 | CASRLLAGGPNEQFF | TGTGCCAGCAGGTTACTAGCGGGAGGCCCCAATGAGCAGTTCTTC
TRBJ2-7 | few | . | TRBV7-9 | CASSASPGAGVHEQYF | TGTGCCAGCAGCGCGTCGCCCGGAGCTGGTGTCCACGAGCAGTACTTC
TRBJ2-1 | . | TRBD2 | TRBV29-1 | CSVSASGNEQFF | TGCAGCGTTTCCGCTAGCGGCAATGAGCAGTTCTTC
TRBJ1-2 | . | TRBD1 | TRBV10-3 | CAISGSDRPRVGYTF | TGTGCCATCAGTGGATCGGACAGGCCCAGAGTGGGCTACACCTTC
TRBJ2-1 | few | . | TRBV25-1 | CASSDNPREQFF | TGTGCCAGCAGTGACAACCCAAGAGAGCAGTTCTTC
TRBJ2-7 | few | TRBD1 | TRBV4-2 | CASSTRTGDEQYF | TGTGCCAGCAGCACCCGGACAGGGGACGAGCAGTACTTC
TRBJ2-1 | once | TRBD2 | TRBV29-1 | CSAVAGSAYNEQFF | TGCAGCGCCGTAGCGGGGTCTGCCTACAATGAGCAGTTCTTC
TRBJ2-7 | few | TRBD2 | TRBV7-9 | CASSRTSGDTYEQYF | TGTGCCAGCAGCCGGACTAGCGGGGATACCTACGAGCAGTACTTC
TRBJ1-1 | . | . | TRBV5-1 | CASSAYGLSEAFF | TGCGCCAGCAGCGCCTATGGGCTAAGCGAAGCTTTCTTT
TRBJ2-5 | . | . | TRBV27 | CASSLYADQETQYF | TGTGCCAGCAGTTTATACGCGGACCAAGAGACCCAGTACTTC
TRBJ1-3 | few | . | TRBV12-3/TRBV12-4 | CASSRGQSFSGNTIYF | TGTGCCAGCAGCCGGGGACAAAGCTTCTCTGGAAACACCATATATTTT
TRBJ2-5 | few | TRBD2 | TRBV7-9 | CASSVLAGAQETQYF | TGTGCCAGCAGCGTACTAGCGGGGGCCCAAGAGACCCAGTACTTC
TRBJ2-1 | . | . | TRBV7-9 | CASSLDYEQFF | TGTGCCAGCAGCTTAGATTATGAGCAGTTCTTC
TRBJ2-7 | . | . | TRBV20-1 | CSATEGVYPYEQYF | TGCAGTGCCACAGAGGGGGTTTACCCCTACGAGCAGTACTTC
TRBJ2-2 | . | TRBD2 | TRBV7-9 | CASPPLAGFTGELFF | TGTGCCAGCCCCCCCCTAGCGGGTTTCACCGGGGAGCTGTTTTTT
TRBJ2-3 | few | TRBD1 | TRBV5-6 | CASSSPTGGRTQYF | TGTGCCAGCAGCTCCCCGACAGGGGGCCGGACGCAGTATTTT
TRBJ2-5 | . | . | TRBV4-3 | CASSQDGAIQETQYF | TGCGCCAGCAGCCAAGATGGGGCGATCCAAGAGACCCAGTACTTC
TRBJ2-7 | . | . | TRBV7-6 | CASSALAGGREQYF | TGTGCCAGCAGCGCGCTAGCAGGTGGTAGGGAGCAGTACTTC
TRBJ2-7 | few | . | TRBV9 | CASSVDSGEASYEQYF | TGTGCCAGCAGCGTAGATTCAGGGGAGGCATCCTACGAGCAGTACTTC